This TCR beta chain is drawn from a study of T-cell memory formation after mild COVID-19. For the study at large: TCR clusters were mostly confined to one donor each. Study results and limitations: Clones that contracted clustered mainly in CM and EM if CD4+ and in EMRA if CD8+. The second-wave clones peaking on day 37 were not confirmed as SARS-CoV-2-specific. CD4/CD8 balance characterized clones contracting day 15 to 85, and CD4+ skew characterized later expanders.

TCRdb redid the calling of the 5' RACE reads with MiXCR, one entry per CDR3 protein. The repertoire holds more than 150,000 distinct CDR3 sequences, with approximately 10% as singletons. The CDR3 length is 15 residues. V lost 4 bases and J lost 0; bases outside the gene matches: 2. The germline V gene encodes CDR1 SGHRS and CDR2 YFSETQ. Remarks on this clonotype: Its antigen remains unknown.

The source of this sequence is a young man who had mild COVID-19 (a few samples of this study predate the infection). Cell type and time point are not known. The sequenced sample consisted of PBMCs or a T cell subset sorted from them (not recorded which). The chain joins TRBV5-1 to TRBJ2-5; 11 nucleotides agree with TRBD2. CDR3 in amino acids: CASSPGLADQETQYF. The CDR3 DNA is TGCGCCAGCAGCCCGGGACTAGCGGACCAAGAGACCCAGTACTTC.